This entry is about one T cell receptor (beta chain). In this sample, this clone turned up once. Its target antigen remains unknown. Per-base qualities were not stored, and no clone one base away is much larger. The data were taken from a study of cytomegalovirus exposure and HLA in healthy donors (dated by TCRdb to about 2017). At the level of the whole study: In an earlier analysis of under 600 of the donors, 250 to 300 Gb of sequence data and just under 120 million unique TCR beta sequences from 150 million to 200 million T cells were reported. An early release that covered about 600 HLA-typed donors contained approximately 300 gigabases of sequencing data and tens of millions of unique TCR sequences. Of the roughly 400 genotyped donors, around 81% fell in the genetic ancestry cluster associated with self-reported Caucasian donors. The study aimed to test whether cataloging public T cell receptors could reveal signatures of past pathogen exposure. The T cell repertoires of about 700 subjects were profiled by immunosequencing and related to cytomegalovirus serostatus. Besides the first cohort of approximately 670 subjects, a separate validation cohort made up of 120 different subjects was used. To predict cytomegalovirus infection status, the study brought together high-throughput TCR immunosequencing, statistical association of individual TCRs with disease status, and machine learning. A later analysis re-examined previously published TCR beta repertoires from over 500 donors and added high-resolution HLA genotyping to investigate patterns of TCR occurrence. The later analysis used no new phenotypic data to find candidate immune exposures, relying instead on TCR beta sequences and their occurrence across donors. An earlier analysis of several hundred of the donors applied high-throughput TCR beta sequencing to assess whether each TCR beta V gene segment acted as functional or pseudogenic. Donor age, sex, ethnicity and CMV serostatus were collected together with the repertoire data. A later genetic analysis took genome-wide SNP genotypes for about 65% of the 666 donors and used that subset as a discovery cohort. All discovery cohort repertoires had been generated on a single sequencing platform. HLA typing covered class I and class II loci at four-digit resolution. Typing coverage differed by locus: A, B, C, DRB1 and DQB1 were typed in roughly 620-640 donors, DQA1 in around 500, DPA1 in 600 to 610, and DPB1 in roughly 450. Five DR-DQ haplotypes were handled as single units for association and clustering because linkage in the cohort was strong. On average, 235,054 unique TCR beta nucleotide sequences were sequenced per donor among some 430 genotyped donors of the cohort, with roughly 19% of those sequences being non-productive. Study-wide conclusions, independent of this receptor: The sequencing pipeline was judged likely to have produced a cluster of highly shared sequence variants as a technical artifact. A further reported finding was that TCR beta sequences accurately predicted the HLA-A and HLA-B alleles for most subjects in the first cohort. The authors suggested that the approach could potentially be extended to other disease states and immunological phenotypes. In a later analysis, the rate of TCR association differed among HLA loci, with DRB1 alleles having the most associated TCRs and HLA-C alleles having the fewest. The cohort was sequenced for TCR beta chains only, and without alpha or paired-chain data the features that could be detected were limited. Roughly uniform sequencing depth across donors was assumed in presence/absence analyses, although this assumption may not hold. The classifier was reported to diagnose cytomegalovirus status with high specificity and sensitivity in both the original and validation cohorts. The only immune exposure information available for the cohort was CMV serostatus. Most CMV-associated TCR beta chains appeared to be HLA-restricted in a later analysis, and the HLA associations seemed to be driven largely by CMV exposure. Three of the identified cytomegalovirus-associated TCR beta chains were confirmed in vitro to be specific for cytomegalovirus antigens. Across donors, most TCR sequences were observed very rarely, whereas some public TCRs were present in many individuals. In a later analysis, several top co-occurrence clusters were reported to appear linked to parvovirus B19, influenza, CMV and Epstein-Barr virus. According to a later genetic analysis, donors in an Asian-associated ancestry cluster had fewer N-insertions in productive TCRs than the approximately 650-donor mean. When HLA alleles, especially DR and DQ, strongly co-occurred, TCR associations were difficult to assign to individual alleles. Linkage disequilibrium might explain the correlated functional status among segregating V segments, but an unknown experimental factor could not be excluded. In an earlier analysis of a few hundred of the donors, most TCR beta V segments were observed in productive rearrangements about 87% or about 30% of the time, broadly matching IMGT annotations. Some IMGT-functional V segments, including TRBV6-2 and TRBV6-3, could not be distinguished by the 87-base-pair reads and were therefore excluded. In a later analysis, HLA-associated TCR beta chains were found to be more clonally expanded and to have lower generation probabilities than equally common non-associated chains. Because HLA typing was missing for some donors at each locus, association tests included only the typed subset. A total of 150 to 200 TCR beta chains were listed by the study as associated with cytomegalovirus. A later analysis associated 16,951 TCR beta sequences with specific HLA alleles at a false discovery rate of 0.05. The earlier analysis of around 600 of the donors excluded roughly 17 rarely observed V segments, including chromosome 9 orphons, because counts were too low. An association between a missense DCLRE1C variant and V-gene and J-gene trimming of TCR beta chains was found in a later genetic analysis and replicated in an independent cohort.

Libraries were prepared through the immunoSEQ multiplex PCR assay. For the multiplex PCR, a mixture combining 60 forward primers for TCR Vbeta segments and 13 reverse primers for TCR Jbeta segments was used. A multiplex PCR assay on genomic DNA amplified the CDR3 region of rearranged TCR beta genes. On the Illumina HiSeq System, the amplified TCR beta libraries were sequenced as 87-base-pair reads. The authors' pipeline ran thus. In a later analysis, roughly 80 million unique TCR beta chains were counted across the 500 to 850 repertoires, and roughly 11 million of these chains were shared by at least two donors. Raw reads were error-corrected and collapsed into unique sequences with a nearest-neighbor algorithm that merged closely related sequences to remove PCR and sequencing errors. V, D and J gene segments were assigned by aligning CDR3 sequences to IMGT reference sequences. For a sequence to be retained, a match of at least six nucleotides was required to both a V gene segment and a J gene segment. A rearrangement was called productive if the CDR3 had no stop codons and remained in frame with V and J, and every other rearrangement was called non-productive. Following IMGT convention, CDR3 was defined as the stretch from the second conserved V-encoded cysteine to the conserved J-encoded phenylalanine. Sequences without an unambiguous match to a single V gene segment were excluded from the earlier analysis of 450 to 750 of the donors. An earlier analysis of a few hundred of the donors classified V segments as functional when productive rearrangements were above 56.7% and as segregating when the standard deviation between donors was above 5%. To diagnose cytomegalovirus status from the catalog of TCR beta chain sequences, a statistical classification framework was built. In a later analysis, V and J genes were assigned by comparing TCR nucleotide sequences against IMGT/GENE-DB human TR gene sequences. A later analysis assigned CDR3 sequences and most-parsimonious VDJ recombination scenarios with the TCRdist pipeline. In a later analysis, every TCR beta chain was defined by the combination of its CDR3 amino acid sequence and its V-gene family, and reads without a unique V-gene family were dropped. To address suspected cross-contamination and a sequencing artifact, a later analysis removed over 500 highly shared, low-generation-probability nucleotide sequences. In a later analysis, a clonal expansion index for each public chain was calculated from normalized within-repertoire ranks of inferred template counts. A later analysis computed generation probabilities with a VDJ recombination model fitted to out-of-frame rearrangements, and checked the results against IGoR. In a later analysis, hypergeometric tests were used to score TCR-TCR, TCR-HLA and TCR-CMV co-occurrence, with a repertoire-size bias correction applied to TCR pairs. False discovery rates were estimated in a later analysis by permuting HLA or CMV assignments 20 times. In a later analysis, co-occurring TCRs were grouped with DBSCAN, and TCRdist sequence similarity was added when clustering was performed within HLA-allele-positive subsets. Repertoires with fewer than 30,000 or more than 120,000 public chains, plus five repertoires with anomalous nucleotide sharing, were excluded from co-occurrence clustering. TCRdb mirrors the immuneACCESS table, restricted to in-frame sequences. Some clones are absent from its copies; in checked studies, under half trace to an unresolved V gene, and the reason for the others is unknown. V and J calls plus clone size are reproduced from that table; the DNA served to infer D and trimming. The sample has fewer than 200,000 clones on record, 82% of them singletons. Of the sample, 0.95% to 1% falls within the top ten clones.

The CDR3 runs 17 amino acids, cysteine and phenylalanine included. The CDR3 DNA has 51 bases and is translated from base 1. V and J are trimmed by 3 bases and 4 bases, and the gene matches miss 15 bases of the junction. Reading the germline V gene (reference sequence) gives CDR1 GTSNPN and CDR2 SVGIG. In total, 666 healthy bone marrow donors made up the cohort. At the time of sampling, every cohort member was nominally healthy, though immune exposures that went unrecorded were likely present. The donor tested CMV seropositive and was one of the 289 seropositive cohort members. A peripheral blood sample was provided by each donor, and peripheral blood mononuclear cells were used for TCR beta sequencing. Genomic DNA was extracted from the blood cell samples with the Qiagen DNeasy Blood Extraction Kit.

Recombination connected TRBV30 to TRBJ2-5; 9 central bases correspond to TRBD1. The sequencing input was PBMCs. The TCR comes from a girl aged 2 to 10 in good health and CMV-seropositive. This receptor carries the CDR3 CAWRGAGQGTGRETQYF. The DNA is as follows: TGTGCCTGGAGGGGAGCGGGACAGGGTACGGGTAGAGAGACCCAGTACTTC.